This T cell receptor (beta chain) stems from a study of CD8 T cells in ankylosing spondylitis. General study results and limits: Reportedly, disease-linked clones are significantly enriched in ankylosing spondylitis patients' matched synovial fluid. What appeared characteristic of ankylosing spondylitis blood was a TCR beta motif of eight or nine highly homologous variants.

This clonotype appeared a few times. The antigen is not known. Quantitative 5'-RACE was performed with molecular barcodes, and it yielded the TCR beta libraries. A single record per CDR3 protein comes from TCRdb applying MiXCR to the 5' RACE reads. The data show 700,000 or so distinct CDR3 sequences, with 19% seen just once and around 20% held by the top ten. Germline CDR1 DFQATT, CDR2 SNEGSKA (reference sequence). V lost 5 bases and J lost 6, with 20 bases in between. The CDR3 has 15 amino acids. The chain links TRBV20-1 to TRBJ2-1; D perhaps matches TRBD1 (6 bases). The sample consisted of blood, either unsorted or a sorted T cell fraction (not recorded which). This receptor was obtained from a male donor with ankylosing spondylitis. CDR3 nucleotide sequence: TGCAGTGCTGCGGGTCGGGCAGGGGCTTTCAATGAGCAGTTCTTC. This codes for CSAAGRAGAFNEQFF.